This TCR beta chain was recorded in a study of blood T cell repertoires in COVID-19 (TCRdb year 2020). About the investigation overall: The collaborator samples originated in the United States, Italy and Spain and spanned the acute and convalescent phases of COVID-19. The material from the prospective study consisted of cDNA or gDNA derived from T cells, B-cell-depleted T cells, or PBMCs. The dataset comprised deeply sampled blood TCRbeta repertoires from subjects exposed to, actively infected with, or recovered from COVID-19. A freely available public database, intended as a resource for researchers studying the immune response to SARS-CoV-2, is where the repertoires were released. Samples were obtained from the ongoing ImmuneRACE study (first 160 participants) and from roughly 1,300 subjects provided by 6 global collaborators. Sample metadata almost always included a de-identified subject ID, COVID-19 status, age in years and sex. Where available, HLA class I and class II types were obtained from metadata supplied by the sample provider rather than from assay-based typing.

TCRbeta CDR3 regions were amplified from genomic DNA using the immunoSEQ Assay, a bias-controlled multiplex PCR. Processing in the source paper ran as follows. Within the assay, amplification of reference gene primers was used to estimate how many nucleated cells each sample contained. To quantify the absolute abundance of each unique TCRbeta CDR3 rearrangement, sequence reads were collapsed and filtered. For each sample, productive Simpson clonality was calculated as the square root of Simpson's diversity index over productive rearrangements. In TCRdb, the immuneACCESS table is reduced to in-frame sequences with V and J assigned. These tables do not hold every clone; where another copy was compared, an unresolved V gene accounts for under half, and the others remain unexplained. The D gene and trimming were derived from the DNA, and the V and J assignments and clone size from that table. The sample contains about 140,000 clones, 81% of them found a single time. The ten largest clones represent 7.5% to 9% of the sample.

The collaborating institutions used their own protocols to collect whole blood in K2EDTA tubes. For TCRbeta analysis, collaborator samples were shipped as frozen whole blood, as isolated PBMCs, or as DNA extracted from either sample type. CDR1 is given as MNHEY and CDR2 as SVGAGI, both from the germline V gene. CDR3 length: 14 amino acids, cysteine to phenylalanine. CDR3 DNA is the only sequence kept; it has 42 bases, read in frame from the first base. From V the trimming removes 6 bases and from J it removes 2 bases, while the gene matches leave 6 bases of the junction unaccounted for. A word on this clone: The antigen it recognizes is unknown. No base quality values were provided; no much bigger clone lies one nucleotide off.

The full study reports these points: The amount of clinical and demographic metadata varied by source and participant and was provided uncurated.

The rearrangement combines TRBV6-5 with TRBJ2-7, with 8 bases aligning to TRBD1. Sequenced material: peripheral blood. This TCR derives from a human donor in a cohort sampled during active COVID-19. For the CDR3, the sequence is CASRLRRGPYEQYF. DNA sequence: TGTGCCAGCAGGCTTCGCAGGGGGCCCTACGAGCAGTACTTC.